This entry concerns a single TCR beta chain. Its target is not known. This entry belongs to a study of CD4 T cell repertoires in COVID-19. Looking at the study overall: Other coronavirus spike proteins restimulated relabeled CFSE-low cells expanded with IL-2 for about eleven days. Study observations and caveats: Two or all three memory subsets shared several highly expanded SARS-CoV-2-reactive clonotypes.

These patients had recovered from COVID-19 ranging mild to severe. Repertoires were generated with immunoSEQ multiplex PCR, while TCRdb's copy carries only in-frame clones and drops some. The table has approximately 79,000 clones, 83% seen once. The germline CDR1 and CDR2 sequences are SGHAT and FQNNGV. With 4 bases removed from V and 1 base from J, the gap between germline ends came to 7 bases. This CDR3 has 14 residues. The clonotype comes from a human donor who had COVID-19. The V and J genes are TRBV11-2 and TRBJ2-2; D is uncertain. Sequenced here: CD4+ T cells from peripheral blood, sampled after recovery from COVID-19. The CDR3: CASSYYQNTGELFF. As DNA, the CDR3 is TGTGCCAGCAGCTACTACCAGAACACCGGGGAGCTGTTTTTT.